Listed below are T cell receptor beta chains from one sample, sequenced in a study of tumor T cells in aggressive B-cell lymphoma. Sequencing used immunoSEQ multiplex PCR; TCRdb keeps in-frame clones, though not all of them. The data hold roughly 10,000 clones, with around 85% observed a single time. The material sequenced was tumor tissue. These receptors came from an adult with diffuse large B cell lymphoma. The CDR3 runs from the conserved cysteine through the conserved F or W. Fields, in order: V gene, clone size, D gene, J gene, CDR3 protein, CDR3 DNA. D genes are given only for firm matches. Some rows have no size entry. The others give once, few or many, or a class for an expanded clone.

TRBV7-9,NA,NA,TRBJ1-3,CASSLQGNTIYF,TGTGCCAGCAGCTTACAGGGAAACACCATATATTTT
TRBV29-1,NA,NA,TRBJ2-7,CSAGTQSPRF,TGCAGCGCCGGGACACAATCTCCCCGCTTC
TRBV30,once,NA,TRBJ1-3,CAWSVAGGLNTIYF,TGTGCCTGGAGTGTAGCGGGGGGGCTAAACACCATATATTTT
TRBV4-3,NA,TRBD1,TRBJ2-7,CASSSRQGSSYEQYF,TGCGCCAGCAGCTCAAGACAGGGGAGCTCCTACGAGCAGTACTTC
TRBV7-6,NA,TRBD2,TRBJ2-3,CASSGTSGRDTQYF,TGTGCCAGCAGCGGGACTAGCGGGAGAGATACGCAGTATTTT
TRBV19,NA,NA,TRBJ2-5,CASSIALRSWETQYF,TGTGCCAGTAGTATAGCCCTTCGGAGTTGGGAGACCCAGTACTTC
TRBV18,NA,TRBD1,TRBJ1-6,CASSPGDRANSPLHF,TGTGCCAGCTCACCAGGGGACAGGGCCAATTCACCCCTCCACTTT
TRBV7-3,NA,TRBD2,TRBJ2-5,CASSLGAGREETQYF,TGTGCCAGCAGCTTAGGAGCGGGGAGGGAAGAGACCCAGTACTTC
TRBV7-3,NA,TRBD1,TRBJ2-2,CASRSTGGATGELFF,TGTGCCAGCAGGTCTACAGGGGGCGCGACCGGGGAGCTGTTTTTT
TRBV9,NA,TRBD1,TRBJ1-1,CASSHPTGGNTEAFF,TGTGCCAGCAGCCACCCTACAGGGGGGAACACTGAAGCTTTCTTT
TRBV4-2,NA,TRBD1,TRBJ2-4,CASSQDQGAIIQYF,TGTGCCAGCAGCCAAGACCAGGGGGCTATCATTCAGTACTTC
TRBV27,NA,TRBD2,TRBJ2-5,CASSLAGEALEQYF,TGTGCCAGCAGTCTAGCGGGAGAAGCTTTAGAGCAGTACTTC
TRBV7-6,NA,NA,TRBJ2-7,CASSLVPGLYEQYF,TGTGCCAGCAGCTTAGTCCCAGGGCTCTACGAGCAGTACTTC
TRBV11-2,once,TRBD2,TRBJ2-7,CASRKTGTSGPYEQYF,TGTGCCAGCCGAAAAACGGGGACTAGCGGTCCCTACGAGCAGTACTTC
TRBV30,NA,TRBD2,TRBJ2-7,CAWSVHAGGNYEQYF,TGTGCCTGGAGTGTACACGCGGGAGGCAACTACGAGCAGTACTTC
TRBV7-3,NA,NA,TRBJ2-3,CASSLDRSTDTQYF,TGTGCCAGCAGCTTAGACAGGAGCACAGATACGCAGTATTTT
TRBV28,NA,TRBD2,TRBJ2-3,CASSLPSAGGPTDTQYF,TGTGCCAGCAGTCTCCCCTCAGCGGGAGGGCCGACAGATACGCAGTATTTT
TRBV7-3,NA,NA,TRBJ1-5,CASSLTCSSGWRNQPQHF,TGTGCCAGCAGCTTAACCTGCAGTTCGGGGTGGCGCAATCAGCCCCAGCATTTT
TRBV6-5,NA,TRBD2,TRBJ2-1,CASIRTSGPYNEQFF,TGTGCCAGTATTAGGACTAGCGGACCCTACAATGAGCAGTTCTTC
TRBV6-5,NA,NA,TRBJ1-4,CASSYTDGGEKLFF,TGTGCCAGCAGTTACACGGATGGAGGGGAAAAACTGTTTTTT
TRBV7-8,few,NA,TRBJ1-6,CASSPEQSSYNSPLHF,TGTGCCAGCAGCCCGGAGCAGAGCTCCTATAATTCACCCCTCCACTTT
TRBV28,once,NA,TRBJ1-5,CASSFRGYQPQHF,TGTGCCAGCAGTTTTCGGGGGTATCAGCCCCAGCATTTT
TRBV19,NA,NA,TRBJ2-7,CASRGWEEYEQYF,TGTGCCTCCCGCGGGTGGGAGGAATACGAGCAGTACTTC
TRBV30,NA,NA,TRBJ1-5,CAWSAGGGGQPQHF,TGTGCCTGGAGTGCCGGAGGGGGGGGTCAGCCCCAGCATTTT
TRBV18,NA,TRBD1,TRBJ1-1,CASSPRTGNTEAFF,TGTGCCAGCTCACCACGGACAGGGAACACTGAAGCTTTCTTT
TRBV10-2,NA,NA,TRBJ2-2,CASSEWSTPGTGELFF,TGCGCCAGCAGTGAGTGGAGCACCCCGGGCACCGGGGAGCTGTTTTTT
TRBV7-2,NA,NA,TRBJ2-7,CASTEWTASLSEQYF,TGTGCCAGCACCGAGTGGACAGCGAGTTTGTCCGAGCAGTACTTC
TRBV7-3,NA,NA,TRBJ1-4,CASSLMQGGKLFF,TGTGCCAGCAGCTTAATGCAGGGAGGAAAACTGTTTTTT
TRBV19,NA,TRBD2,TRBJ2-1,CASTGTSGILAYNEQFF,TGTGCCAGTACCGGGACTAGCGGGATCTTGGCCTACAATGAGCAGTTCTTC
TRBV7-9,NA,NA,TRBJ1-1,CASSWGDTEAFF,TGTGCCAGCAGCTGGGGAGACACTGAAGCTTTCTTT
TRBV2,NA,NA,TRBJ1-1,CASSEVGRGEAFF,TGTGCCAGCAGTGAGGTCGGTAGGGGAGAAGCTTTCTTT
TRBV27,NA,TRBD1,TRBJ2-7,CASSSGTGYNEQYF,TGTGCCAGCAGTTCAGGGACAGGGTACAACGAGCAGTACTTC
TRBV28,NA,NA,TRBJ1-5,CASRSQGNSNQPQHF,TGTGCCAGCAGGTCACAGGGAAATAGCAATCAGCCCCAGCATTTT
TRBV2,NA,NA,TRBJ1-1,CASSLERAGTEAFF,TGTGCCAGCAGTCTGGAACGGGCGGGCACTGAAGCTTTCTTT
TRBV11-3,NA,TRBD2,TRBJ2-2,CASSRGEVRSNTGELFF,TGTGCCAGCAGCCGGGGGGAAGTGCGTTCGAACACCGGGGAGCTGTTTTTT
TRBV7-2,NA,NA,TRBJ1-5,CASSLVSRANQPQHF,TGTGCCAGCAGCTTAGTCTCCAGGGCCAATCAGCCCCAGCATTTT
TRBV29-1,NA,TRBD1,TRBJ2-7,CSVGRTGGSSGTEQYF,TGCAGCGTGGGACGGACAGGGGGAAGCAGCGGGACTGAGCAGTACTTC
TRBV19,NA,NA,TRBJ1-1,CASRPEAGVAFF,TGTGCCAGTAGGCCCGAAGCAGGTGTGGCTTTCTTT
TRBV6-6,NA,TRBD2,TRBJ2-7,CASSPTSGRAGEQYF,TGTGCCAGCAGCCCGACTAGCGGGAGGGCCGGGGAGCAGTACTTC
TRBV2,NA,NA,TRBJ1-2,CASSERFYGYTF,TGTGCCAGCAGTGAACGGTTCTATGGCTACACCTTC
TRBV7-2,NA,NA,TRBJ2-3,CASSPRPLLTDTQYF,TGTGCCAGCAGCCCACGACCACTACTCACAGATACGCAGTATTTT
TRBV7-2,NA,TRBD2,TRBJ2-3,CASSLKRTSGISSTDTQYF,TGTGCCAGCAGCTTAAAAAGGACTAGCGGTATATCTAGCACAGATACGCAGTATTTT
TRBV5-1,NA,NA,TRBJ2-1,CASSDRVGGAYNEQFF,TGCGCCAGCAGCGACCGAGTGGGGGGAGCTTACAATGAGCAGTTCTTC
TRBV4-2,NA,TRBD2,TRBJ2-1,CASSQVVGLAGVEQFF,TGTGCCAGCAGCCAAGTTGTGGGACTAGCGGGAGTGGAGCAGTTCTTC
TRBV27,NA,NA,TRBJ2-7,CASSLVTGEQYF,TGTGCCAGCAGTTTAGTAACGGGGGAGCAGTACTTC